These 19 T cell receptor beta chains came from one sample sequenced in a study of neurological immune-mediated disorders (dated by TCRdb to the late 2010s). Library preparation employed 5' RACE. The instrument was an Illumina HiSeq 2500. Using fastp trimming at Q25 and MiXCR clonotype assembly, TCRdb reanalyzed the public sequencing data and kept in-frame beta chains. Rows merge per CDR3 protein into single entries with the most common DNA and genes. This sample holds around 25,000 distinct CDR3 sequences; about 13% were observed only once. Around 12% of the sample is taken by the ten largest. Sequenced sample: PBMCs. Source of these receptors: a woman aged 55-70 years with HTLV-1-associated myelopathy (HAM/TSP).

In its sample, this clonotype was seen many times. The CDR3 loop is CASRRGGGSNQPQHF. In DNA form, the CDR3 reads TGTGCCAGCAGGAGGGGGGGGGGTAGCAATCAGCCCCAGCATTTT. The J gene is TRBJ1-5, the V gene TRBV12-3 or TRBV12-4, with D tentatively TRBD1 (6 bases). Trimming left V 6 bases short and J 0 bases short, with 12 bases between. The CDR3 covers 15 residues.

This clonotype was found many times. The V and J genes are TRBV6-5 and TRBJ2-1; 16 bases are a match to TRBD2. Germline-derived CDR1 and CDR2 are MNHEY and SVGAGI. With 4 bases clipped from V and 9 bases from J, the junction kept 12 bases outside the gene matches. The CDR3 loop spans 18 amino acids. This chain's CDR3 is CASSLGLAGGILGVEQFF. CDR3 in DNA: TGTGCCAGCAGTTTGGGACTAGCGGGGGGGATTTTAGGGGTTGAGCAGTTCTTC.

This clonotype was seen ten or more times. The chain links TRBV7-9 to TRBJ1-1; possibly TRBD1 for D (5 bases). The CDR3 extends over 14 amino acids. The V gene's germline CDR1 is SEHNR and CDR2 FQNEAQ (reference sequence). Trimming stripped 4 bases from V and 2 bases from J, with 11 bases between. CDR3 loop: CASSWGRGNTEAFF. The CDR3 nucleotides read TGTGCCAGCAGCTGGGGACGGGGAAACACTGAAGCTTTCTTT.

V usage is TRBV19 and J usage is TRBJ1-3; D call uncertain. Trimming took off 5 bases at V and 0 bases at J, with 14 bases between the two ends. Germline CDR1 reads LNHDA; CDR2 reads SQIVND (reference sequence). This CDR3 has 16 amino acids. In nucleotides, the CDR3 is TGTGCCAGTAGTGACTTGCTGACCTACTCTGGAAACACCATATATTTT. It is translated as CASSDLLTYSGNTIYF.

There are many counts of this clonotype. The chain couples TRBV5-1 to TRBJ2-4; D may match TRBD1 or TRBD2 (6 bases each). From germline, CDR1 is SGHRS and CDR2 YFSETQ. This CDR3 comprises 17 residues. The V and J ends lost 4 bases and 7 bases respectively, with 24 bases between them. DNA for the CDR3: TGCGCCAGCAGCGTCCGGGCCGCTGGAGGGGGAAAGAACATTCAGTACTTC. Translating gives CASSVRAAGGGKNIQYF. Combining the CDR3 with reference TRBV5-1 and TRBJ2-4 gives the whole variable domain KAGVTQTPRYLIKTRGQQVTLSCSPISGHRSVSWYQQTPGQGLQFLFEYFSETQRNKGNFPGRFSGRQFSNSRSEMNVSTLELGDSALYLCASSVRAAGGGKNIQYFGAGTRLSVL.

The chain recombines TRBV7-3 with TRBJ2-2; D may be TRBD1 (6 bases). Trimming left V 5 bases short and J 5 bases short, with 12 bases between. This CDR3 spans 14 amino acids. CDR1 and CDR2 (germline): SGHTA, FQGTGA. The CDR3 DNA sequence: TGTGCCAGCAGCAGCGGACAGCCTACCGGGGAGCTGTTTTTT. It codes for CASSSGQPTGELFF.

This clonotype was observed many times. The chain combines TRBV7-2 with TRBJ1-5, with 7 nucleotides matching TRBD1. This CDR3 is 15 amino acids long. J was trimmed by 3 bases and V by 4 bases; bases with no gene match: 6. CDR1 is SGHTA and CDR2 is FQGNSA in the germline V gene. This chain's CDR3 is CASSSGRGANQPQHF. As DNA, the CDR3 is TGTGCCAGCAGCTCCGGCAGGGGGGCCAATCAGCCCCAGCATTTT.

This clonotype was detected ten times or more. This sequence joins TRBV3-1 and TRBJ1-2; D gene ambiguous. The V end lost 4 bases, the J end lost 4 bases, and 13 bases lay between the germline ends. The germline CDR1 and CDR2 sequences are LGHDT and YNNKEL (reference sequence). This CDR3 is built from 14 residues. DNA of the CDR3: TGTGCCAGCAGCCTTCGGCCCGCCCGCTATGGCTACACCTTC. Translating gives CASSLRPARYGYTF. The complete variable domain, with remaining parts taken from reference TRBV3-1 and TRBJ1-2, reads DTAVSQTPKYLVTQMGNDKSIKCEQNLGHDTMYWYKQDSKKFLKIMFSYNNKELIINETVPNRFSPKSPDKAHLNLHINSLELGDSAVYFCASSLRPARYGYTFGSGTRLTVV.

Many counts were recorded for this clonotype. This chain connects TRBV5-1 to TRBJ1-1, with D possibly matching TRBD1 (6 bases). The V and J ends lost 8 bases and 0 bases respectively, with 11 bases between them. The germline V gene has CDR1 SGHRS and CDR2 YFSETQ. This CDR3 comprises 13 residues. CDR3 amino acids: CASTGAMNTEAFF. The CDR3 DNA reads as TGCGCCAGTACGGGGGCTATGAACACTGAAGCTTTCTTT.

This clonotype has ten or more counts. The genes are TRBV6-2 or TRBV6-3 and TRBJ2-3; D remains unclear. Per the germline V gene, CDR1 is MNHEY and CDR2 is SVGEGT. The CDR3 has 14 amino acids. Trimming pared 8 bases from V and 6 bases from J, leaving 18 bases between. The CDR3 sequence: CASQSALAQDTQYF. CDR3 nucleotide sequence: TGTGCCAGCCAGAGCGCCTTGGCGCAGGATACGCAGTATTTT.

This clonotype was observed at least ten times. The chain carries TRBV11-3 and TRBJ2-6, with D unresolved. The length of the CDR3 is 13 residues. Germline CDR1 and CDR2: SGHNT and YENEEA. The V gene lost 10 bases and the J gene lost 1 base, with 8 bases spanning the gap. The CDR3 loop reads CATTSSGANVLTF. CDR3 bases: TGTGCCACCACCTCTTCTGGGGCCAACGTCCTGACTTTC.

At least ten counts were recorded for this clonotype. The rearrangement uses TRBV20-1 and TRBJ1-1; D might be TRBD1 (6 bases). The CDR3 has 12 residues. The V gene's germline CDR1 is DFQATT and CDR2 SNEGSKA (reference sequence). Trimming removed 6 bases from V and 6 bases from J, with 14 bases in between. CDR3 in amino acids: CSAGGRAPEAFF. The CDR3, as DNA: TGCAGTGCCGGGGGCAGGGCTCCTGAAGCTTTCTTT.

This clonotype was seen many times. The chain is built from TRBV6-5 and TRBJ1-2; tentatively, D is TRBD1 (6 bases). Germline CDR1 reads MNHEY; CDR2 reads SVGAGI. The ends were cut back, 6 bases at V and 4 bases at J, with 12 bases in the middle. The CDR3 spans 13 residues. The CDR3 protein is CASRNRDSYGYTF. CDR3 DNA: TGTGCCAGCAGAAACAGGGACTCCTATGGCTACACCTTC.

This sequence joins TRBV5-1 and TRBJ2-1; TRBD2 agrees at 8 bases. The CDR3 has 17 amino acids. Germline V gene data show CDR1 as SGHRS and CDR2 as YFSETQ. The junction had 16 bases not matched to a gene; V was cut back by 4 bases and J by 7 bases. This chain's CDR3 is CASSPWTIGGVSNEQFF. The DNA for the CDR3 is TGCGCCAGCAGCCCCTGGACTATCGGGGGGGTTAGTAATGAGCAGTTCTTC.

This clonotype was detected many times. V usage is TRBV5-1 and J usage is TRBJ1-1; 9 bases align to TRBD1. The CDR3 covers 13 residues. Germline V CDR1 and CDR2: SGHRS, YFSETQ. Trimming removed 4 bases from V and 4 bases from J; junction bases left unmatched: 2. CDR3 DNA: TGCGCCAGCAGCAAACAGGGGGCCACTGAAGCTTTCTTT. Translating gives CASSKQGATEAFF.

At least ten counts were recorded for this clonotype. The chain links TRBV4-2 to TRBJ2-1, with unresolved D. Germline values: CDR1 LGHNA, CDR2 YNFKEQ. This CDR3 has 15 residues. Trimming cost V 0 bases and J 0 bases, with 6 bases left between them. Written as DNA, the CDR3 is TGTGCCAGCAGCCAAGATCTAGACTCCTACAATGAGCAGTTCTTC. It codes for CASSQDLDSYNEQFF.

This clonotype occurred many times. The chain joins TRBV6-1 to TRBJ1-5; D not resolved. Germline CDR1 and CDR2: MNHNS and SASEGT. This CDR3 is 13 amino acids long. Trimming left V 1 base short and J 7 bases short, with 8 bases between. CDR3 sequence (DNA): TGTGCCAGCAGTGAAGGACCCACCCAGCCCCAGCATTTT. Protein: CASSEGPTQPQHF.

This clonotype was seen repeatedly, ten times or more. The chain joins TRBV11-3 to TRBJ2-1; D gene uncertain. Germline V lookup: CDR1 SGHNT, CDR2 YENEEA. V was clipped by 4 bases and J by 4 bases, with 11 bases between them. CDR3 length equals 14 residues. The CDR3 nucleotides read TGTGCCAGCAGCTCCGCAATAGGGTACAATGAGCAGTTCTTC. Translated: CASSSAIGYNEQFF.

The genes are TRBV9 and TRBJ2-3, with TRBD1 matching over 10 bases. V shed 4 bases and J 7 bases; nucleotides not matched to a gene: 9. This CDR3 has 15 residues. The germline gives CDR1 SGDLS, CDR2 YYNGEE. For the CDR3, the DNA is TGTGCCAGCAGCTCCCAGACAGGGGGCCTTTATACGCAGTATTTT. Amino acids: CASSSQTGGLYTQYF.